This T cell receptor beta chain was retrieved from a study of Graves' ophthalmopathy and Graves' hyperthyroidism. Across the whole study: Before any treatment, peripheral blood was taken at the initial diagnosis.

RNA transcripts provided the template for amplifying TCR beta CDR3 regions. Amplification began with first-round RT-PCR using HTBI primers, then second-round multiplex PCR was performed. A single record per CDR3 protein comes from TCRdb applying MiXCR to the multiplex PCR reads. The sample records some 520,000 distinct CDR3 sequences, approximately 14% being singletons. Researchers turned away patients with other autoimmune diseases, uncontrolled infections, pregnancy or lactation. Diagnostic conclusions were grounded in clinical symptoms, serum thyroxine, TRAb, thyroid ultrasound and orbital computed tomography. This clonotype was seen ten or more times. Its antigen is unidentified. Study observations and caveats: The majority of expanded thyroid clonotypes above 0.001 frequency also occurred in blood.

This CDR3 is 17 amino acids long. Germline values: CDR1 SGHRS, CDR2 YFSETQ. V shed 0 bases and J shed 4 bases, with 20 bases lying between them. The V and J genes are TRBV5-1 and TRBJ2-7; D possibly corresponds to TRBD2 (5 bases). The material sequenced was blood. The TCR comes from a woman in her twenties or thirties with Graves' ophthalmopathy. As DNA, the CDR3 is TGCGCCAGCAGCTTGGCCAACGTGCCGGGAATCGGTTACGAGCAGTACTTC. Translation gives CASSLANVPGIGYEQYF.